These 11 T cell receptor beta chains were sequenced from one sample in a study of OX40 agonist ivuxolimab in advanced cancers. Profiling relied on immunoSEQ multiplex PCR, and the TCRdb table lists in-frame clones only, not all of them. The profile shows about 81,000 clones, approximately 90% of them singletons. The sample consisted of CD4+ or CD8+ T cells sorted from blood, taken in a trial of the OX40 agonist ivuxolimab. The receptors were sampled from an adult with an advanced solid tumor such as melanoma, head and neck, liver or kidney cancer.

In DNA, the CDR3 is TGTGCCAGCAGATTTTATAGCGGGGGTGTCTACGAGCAGTACTTC. Protein product: CASRFYSGGVYEQYF. The chain has TRBV11-2 and TRBJ2-7; 9 bases are shared with TRBD2. The germline gives CDR1 SGHAT, CDR2 FQNNGV. This CDR3 is 15 amino acids long. With 6 bases clipped from V and 3 bases from J, the junction kept 9 bases outside the gene matches.

The J gene is TRBJ1-5, the V gene TRBV7-8, with TRBD1 identical over 9 bases. The CDR3 runs to 15 residues. J was trimmed by 7 bases and V by 4 bases; bases with no gene match: 8. The V gene's germline CDR1 is SGHVS and CDR2 FQNEAQ. The CDR3 sequence is CASSSPGQGYQPQHF. CDR3 DNA: TGTGCCAGCAGCTCGCCGGGACAGGGATACCAGCCCCAGCATTTT. Looking up the rest from reference TRBV7-8 and TRBJ1-5 gives the full variable domain: GAGVSQSPRYKVAKRGQDVALRCDPISGHVSLFWYQQALGQGPEFLTYFQNEAQLDKSGLPSDRFFAERPEGSVSTLKIQRTQQEDSAVYLCASSSPGQGYQPQHFGDGTRLSIL.

The rearrangement uses TRBV10-3 and TRBJ2-1; TRBD2 matches 7 bases. The CDR3 totals 16 residues. CDR1 is ENHRY and CDR2 is SYGVKD in the germline V gene. V dropped 3 bases and J dropped 2; count of bases not matched to a gene: 7. The CDR3 loop reads CAISESRGVTYNEQFF. As DNA, the CDR3 is TGTGCCATCAGTGAATCCCGGGGGGTGACCTACAATGAGCAGTTCTTC.

The gene calls are TRBV7-2 and TRBJ2-1, with D unresolved. There are 15 residues in the CDR3. V lost 5 bases and J lost 8, with 19 bases in between. Germline CDR1 SGHTA, CDR2 FQGNSA. In DNA, the CDR3 is TGTGCCAGCAGCACCAGAGTAGTAGGGCGCGATGAGCAGTTCTTC. This gives the protein CASSTRVVGRDEQFF.

The chain uses TRBV4-2 and TRBJ1-2; 8 positions match TRBD1. V shed 2 bases and J 4 bases; nucleotides not matched to a gene: 6. The CDR3 consists of 15 residues. From germline, CDR1 is LGHNA and CDR2 YNFKEQ. This CDR3 is CASSQPDREAYGYTF. CDR3 in DNA: TGTGCCAGCAGCCAACCGGACAGGGAGGCCTATGGCTACACCTTC.

This chain joins TRBV21-1 and TRBJ2-3; the table's D call TRBD1 went unverified against the DNA. TRBV21-1 represents a pseudogene. This CDR3 comprises 17 residues. CDR3 in amino acids: CASSNGDRGLFTDTQYF. The CDR3 DNA sequence: TGTGCCAGCAGCAATGGGGACAGGGGGCTTTTCACAGATACGCAGTATTTT.

The chain combines TRBV28 with TRBJ1-4; D is unclear. V lost 6 bases to trimming and J lost 1 base, with 9 bases between them. CDR3 length: 14 amino acids. The V gene's germline CDR1 is MDHEN and CDR2 SYDVKM. CDR3: CASSLDGTNEKLFF. The CDR3 bases are TGTGCCAGCAGCCTGGACGGAACTAATGAAAAACTGTTTTTT.

The V and J genes are TRBV5-1 and TRBJ1-1; tentatively, D is TRBD1 (6 bases). Trimming removed 4 bases from V and 4 bases from J, with 11 bases in between. The germline V gene has CDR1 SGHRS and CDR2 YFSETQ. This CDR3 has 13 residues. The CDR3 protein is CASSGQGSTEAFF. Written as DNA, the CDR3 is TGCGCCAGCAGCGGGCAGGGGAGCACTGAAGCTTTCTTT. Variable domain in full (rest from reference TRBV5-1 and TRBJ1-1): KAGVTQTPRYLIKTRGQQVTLSCSPISGHRSVSWYQQTPGQGLQFLFEYFSETQRNKGNFPGRFSGRQFSNSRSEMNVSTLELGDSALYLCASSGQGSTEAFFGQGTRLTVV.

The gene calls are TRBV19 and TRBJ2-5; D may be TRBD1 (6 bases). CDR1 LNHDA and CDR2 SQIVND come from the germline V gene (reference sequence). The CDR3 is 15 residues long. V gave up 7 bases and J gave up 1 base, with 16 bases separating them. CDR3 region: CASKGLVGAQETQYF. The CDR3 bases are TGTGCCAGTAAGGGTCTAGTGGGGGCCCAAGAGACCCAGTACTTC.

The rearrangement joins TRBV7-9 to TRBJ1-2; TRBD1 matches 9 bases. Germline-derived CDR1 and CDR2 are SEHNR and FQNEAQ (reference sequence). After removal of 5 bases from V and 5 bases from J, the junction contained 9 bases not matched to a gene. The CDR3 totals 15 residues. CDR3 protein: CASSTRDRETYGYTF. The DNA of the CDR3 is TGTGCCAGCAGCACCCGGGACAGGGAAACTTATGGCTACACCTTC.

The chain joins TRBV25-1 to TRBJ2-1; the D is unclear. CDR3 length: 14 amino acids. V was trimmed by 11 bases and J by 4 bases, leaving 18 bases between them. Germline CDR1 and CDR2: MGHDK and SYGVNS. This CDR3 is CAPRPDPMYNEQFF. CDR3 in DNA: TGTGCCCCCCGCCCCGACCCAATGTACAATGAGCAGTTCTTC.